This TCR beta chain was captured in a study of early T cells in non-severe SARS-CoV-2 infection. The table lists this clonotype with many counts. Its matching antigen is unknown. Whole-study results and caveats: Comparison of clonotypes with VDJdb favored anti-spike CD8 responses while missing private and CD4 specificities.

V lost 7 bases to trimming and J lost 1 base; unmatched junction nucleotides: 2. The CDR3 consists of 13 residues. From germline, CDR1 is SQVTM and CDR2 ANQGSEA. TCRdb processed the 5' RACE reads anew with MiXCR; each CDR3 protein has one entry. Among tens of thousands of distinct CDR3 sequences listed, 4.8% were seen once. Sequences were obtained from whole blood. The origin of this receptor is an adult who was a healthcare worker with PCR-confirmed SARS-CoV-2 infection or an uninfected control (not recorded which). The chain joins TRBV29-1 to TRBJ1-2; the match to TRBD1 covers 11 bases. CDR3 loop: CSGGTGGNYGYTF. The CDR3 nucleotides read TGCAGCGGCGGGACAGGGGGTAACTATGGCTACACCTTC.